The following is a T cell receptor (beta chain) sequence with its context. Data came from immunoSEQ multiplex PCR; TCRdb stores just in-frame clones and leaves some out. The sample lists about 280,000 clones, 85% to 90% occurring once. This sample is part of a study of blood T cell repertoires in COVID-19. Recruits, aged about 18 to 100 years, lived in roughly 22 US areas. Which cohort a participant joined came from the clinical history participants gave. Germline CDR1 MNHNY, CDR2 SVGAGI (reference sequence). Trimming left V 0 bases short and J 2 bases short, with 14 bases between. The CDR3 contains 16 residues.

The chain recombines TRBV6-6 with TRBJ2-7; a possible D gene is TRBD1 (6 bases). The TCR was taken from a woman aged 18-29 years with acute COVID-19. What was sequenced was PBMCs or T cells enriched from blood (not recorded which). In DNA, the CDR3 is TGTGCCAGCAGTTACTCGTTACGGGACACTACCTACGAGCAGTACTTC. As protein: CASSYSLRDTTYEQYF.